These 14 T cell receptor beta chains share one sample of origin, sequenced in a study of blood T cell repertoires in COVID-19. Sequencing was performed with immunoSEQ multiplex PCR; in TCRdb, only in-frame clones are kept and a portion is missing. The sample records 210,000 or so clones, roughly four fifths being singletons. The sequenced material came from peripheral blood. The receptors stem from a man aged 50-59 years who had recovered from COVID-19.

In its sample, this clone was seen a few times. The CDR3 region has the DNA TGTGCCAGTAGTATAACCAGAAACTACGAGCAGTACTTC. As protein: CASSITRNYEQYF. V is TRBV19 and J is TRBJ2-7; D is unresolved. Germline assignment: CDR1 LNHDA and CDR2 SQIVND (reference sequence). The CDR3 spans 13 residues. V lost 2 bases, J lost 3 bases, and 8 bases lay in between.

The chain joins TRBV15 to TRBJ1-2; D is ambiguous. The V end was cut by 5 bases, the J end by 6 bases, with 16 bases between. There are 14 residues in the CDR3. Germline V lookup: CDR1 LNHNV, CDR2 YYDKDF (reference sequence). The CDR3 nucleotides read TGTGCCACCAGCCGTCCACGGGAAGCGGATGGCTACACCTTC. It codes for CATSRPREADGYTF.

V is TRBV2 and J is TRBJ2-1; 9 nucleotides match TRBD2. In germline, CDR1 is SNHLY, CDR2 FYNNEI. The J segment lost 4 bases and the V segment lost 5 bases, leaving 6 bases of the junction unmatched. There are 15 residues in the CDR3. CDR3 sequence: CASSLSGRTYNEQFF. Written as DNA, the CDR3 is TGTGCCAGCAGTCTTAGCGGGAGAACGTACAATGAGCAGTTCTTC.

The rearrangement links TRBV5-1 to TRBJ2-1; D remains unclear. The CDR3 runs to 11 residues. Deletions cut 4 bases from V and 12 bases from J, with 11 bases between. CDR1 and CDR2 (germline): SGHRS, YFSETQ. In DNA, the CDR3 is TGCGCCAGCAGCAGAGGAGAGGTGCAGTTCTTC. This gives the protein CASSRGEVQFF.

J is TRBJ2-3 and V is TRBV29-1; tentative D call: TRBD1 (5 bases). Germline-derived CDR1 and CDR2 are SQVTM and ANQGSEA. This CDR3 has 16 amino acids. Trimming removed 8 bases from V and 1 base from J, with 22 bases in between. CDR3 DNA sequence: TGCAGCACCCGGGCTGGTCAGGGATCGGGCACAGATACGCAGTATTTT. Its protein is CSTRAGQGSGTDTQYF.

This clone was recorded at least ten times. The chain employs TRBV18 and TRBJ2-1, with no clear D. Trimming shortened V by 1 base and J by 13 bases, and 17 bases separated the two germline ends. This CDR3 spans 14 amino acids. Per germline, CDR1 KGHSH and CDR2 LQKENI. The CDR3: CASSPRAGHTEQFF. The CDR3 coding sequence is TGTGCCAGCTCACCACGGGCAGGTCATACAGAACAGTTCTTC.

V is TRBV5-8 and J is TRBJ2-6; D unclear. The V and J ends lost 7 bases and 1 base respectively, with 6 bases between them. There are 13 residues in the CDR3. Germline CDR1 SGHTS, CDR2 YDEGEE. The CDR3 region is CASARSGANVLTF. In DNA, the CDR3 is TGTGCCAGCGCCAGATCTGGGGCCAACGTCCTGACTTTC. Combining the CDR3 with reference TRBV5-8 and TRBJ2-6 gives the whole variable domain EAGVTQSPTHLIKTRGQQATLRCSPISGHTSVYWYQQALGLGLQFLLWYDEGEERNRGNFPPRFSGRQFPNYSSELNVNALELEDSALYLCASARSGANVLTFGAGSRLTVL.

The chain uses TRBV20-1 and TRBJ2-7; the D is unclear. V lost 3 bases, J lost 7 bases, and 13 bases lay in between. This CDR3 spans 12 amino acids. CDR1 DFQATT and CDR2 SNEGSKA come from the germline V gene (reference sequence). The CDR3 region is CSASPSGPEQYF. CDR3 DNA sequence: TGCAGTGCTAGTCCATCGGGTCCTGAGCAGTACTTC.

In this sample, this clone turned up a few times. This chain links TRBV9 with TRBJ2-1, with 8 nucleotides matching TRBD2. CDR3 size: 15 residues. J lost 3 bases, V lost 3 bases, and 5 bases had no gene match. Per the germline V gene, CDR1 is SGDLS and CDR2 is YYNGEE. CDR3 in DNA: TGTGCCAGCAGCGCCGGGACTAGTATCTACAATGAGCAGTTCTTC. It is translated as CASSAGTSIYNEQFF.

The V and J genes are TRBV6-1 and TRBJ2-1; possibly TRBD2 for D (5 bases). The CDR3 extends over 15 amino acids. V was shortened by 3 bases and J by 6 bases, with 15 bases between the two germline ends. Germline V gives CDR1 MNHNS, CDR2 SASEGT. The CDR3 sequence is CASSDLAIRGNEQFF. Written as DNA, the CDR3 is TGTGCCAGCAGTGACCTTGCAATCCGGGGCAATGAGCAGTTCTTC.

The chain is built from TRBV7-2 and TRBJ2-1; D not resolved. This CDR3 is 14 amino acids long. The ends were cut back, 0 bases at V and 5 bases at J, with 8 bases in the middle. Germline values: CDR1 SGHTA, CDR2 FQGNSA. DNA for the CDR3: TGTGCCAGCAGCTTAGCAACAACTAACAATGAGCAGTTCTTC. Translated, it gives CASSLATTNNEQFF.

This rearrangement joins TRBV27 to TRBJ1-3; no definite D call. Trimming took off 7 bases at V and 3 bases at J, with 16 bases between the two ends. This CDR3 has 15 amino acids. The germline CDR1 and CDR2 sequences are MNHEY and SMNVEV (reference sequence). Here the CDR3 DNA reads TGTGCCAGCAAAAGGTCTCCCAGAGGTGGAAACACCATATATTTT. Its protein product is CASKRSPRGGNTIYF.

J is TRBJ1-6 and V is TRBV19, with no clear D. V lost 1 base and J 7 bases, leaving 14 bases between the germline ends. CDR1 is LNHDA, CDR2 SQIVND, per germline (reference sequence). This CDR3 has 16 residues. CDR3 in amino acids: CASSIASGLKNSPLHF. CDR3 in DNA: TGTGCCAGTAGTATAGCATCTGGGCTCAAGAATTCACCCCTCCACTTT.

The chain combines TRBV27 with TRBJ1-6; no reliable D call. The CDR3 has 13 amino acids. V was cut by 3 bases and J by 5 bases, with 5 bases left in between. Germline CDR1 and CDR2: MNHEY and SMNVEV (reference sequence). The CDR3 is CASSFLDNSPLHF. CDR3 in DNA: TGTGCCAGCAGTTTCTTAGATAATTCACCCCTCCACTTT.